This T cell receptor (beta chain) was sequenced during a study of CD8 T cells in Susac syndrome. Regarding the study as a whole: The study's TCR sequencing and HLA analysis drew on a certain number of individuals. That number was acknowledged as relatively small.

CD8+ and CD4+ T cells circulating in blood were sequenced for TCR beta. An input of about 0.45 to 1 ug of RNA was subjected to reverse transcription using random hexamers. Coverage of TCR beta CDR3 amplification by immunoSEQ multiplex PCR extended to 54 Vbeta and 13 Jbeta. TCRdb redid the calling of the immunoSEQ multiplex PCR reads with MiXCR, one entry per CDR3 protein. Altogether roughly 200,000 distinct CDR3 sequences are present, approximately 94% being singletons, with the ten largest covering 0.1%. This clonotype was observed a single time. The antigen is unknown. The CDR3 extends over 12 amino acids. From germline, CDR1 is MNHEY and CDR2 SVGAGI. Trimming removed 8 bases at V and 1 base at J, with 9 bases between.

Sequenced input: CD4+ T cells from PBMCs. This TCR was sampled from a human donor in good health. This chain uses TRBV6-5 with TRBJ2-7; D may be TRBD1 or TRBD2 (5 bases each). The DNA for the CDR3 is TGTGCCAGCCGGGGCACATCCTACGAGCAGTACTTC. This sequence encodes CASRGTSYEQYF.